Below are 7 T cell receptor beta chains sequenced from a single sample in a study of cytomegalovirus exposure and HLA in healthy donors. In the PCR, 60 Vbeta and 13 Jbeta primers were used. Some clones are missing from TCRdb's copy, which holds only in-frame ones; the method was immunoSEQ multiplex PCR. The repertoire consists of approximately 150,000 clones, with 84% occurring once and the leading ten covering 4.8%. Sequences were obtained from PBMCs. These receptors all come from a girl between 10 and 17 years old in good health and CMV-seropositive.

The CDR3 nucleotides are TGTGCCAGCAGCTTAAAGGCAGGGGCGGACACCGGGGAGCTGTTTTTT. Protein product: CASSLKAGADTGELFF. The chain has TRBV11-2 and TRBJ2-2; TRBD1 is a possible D gene (6 bases). CDR3 size: 16 residues. V gave up 2 bases and J gave up 3 bases, with 13 bases separating them. Germline lookup yields CDR1 SGHAT and CDR2 FQNNGV.

The chain uses TRBV4-1 and TRBJ1-1; no reliable D call. The CDR3 length is 13 residues. V was pared by 1 base and J by 7 bases, with 10 bases between. The germline V gene has CDR1 MGHRA and CDR2 YSYEKL. CDR3 in amino acids: CASSQVLEGEAFF. The CDR3 bases are TGCGCCAGCAGCCAAGTTTTGGAGGGTGAAGCTTTCTTT.

The chain joins TRBV7-9 to TRBJ2-1; D gene unclear. The CDR3 covers 15 residues. Germline V gene lookup returns CDR1 SEHNR and CDR2 FQNEAQ (reference sequence). The V gene lost 3 bases and the J gene lost 0 bases, with 9 bases spanning the gap. The DNA of the CDR3 is TGTGCCAGCAGCTTCTACCCGAGCTCCTACAATGAGCAGTTCTTC. Its protein is CASSFYPSSYNEQFF. Full variable domain (remainder filled in from reference TRBV7-9 and TRBJ2-1): DTGVSQNPRHKITKRGQNVTFRCDPISEHNRLYWYRQTLGQGPEFLTYFQNEAQLEKSRLLSDRFSAERPKGSFSTLEIQRTEQGDSAMYLCASSFYPSSYNEQFFGPGTRLTVL.

The rearrangement joins TRBV2 to TRBJ1-6; 8 nucleotides agree with TRBD1. V lost 6 bases, J lost 13 bases, and 5 bases stayed unmatched. Germline loops: CDR1 SNHLY, CDR2 FYNNEI. The CDR3 contains 12 residues. The CDR3 sequence is CASSDRGPPLHF. DNA for the CDR3: TGTGCCAGCAGCGACAGGGGCCCCCCCCTCCACTTT.

The rearrangement uses TRBV6-5 and TRBJ1-2, with D uncertain. V lost 0 bases to trimming and J lost 5 bases, with 7 bases between them. The CDR3 totals 13 residues. Per the germline V gene, CDR1 is MNHEY and CDR2 is SVGAGI. The CDR3 loop reads CASSYSEGYGYTF. The CDR3 DNA reads TGTGCCAGCAGTTACTCGGAGGGTTATGGCTACACCTTC.

This chain connects TRBV5-1 to TRBJ2-7; D might be TRBD1 (5 bases). The CDR3 runs 13 residues. V was cut by 1 base and J by 2 bases, with 7 bases left in between. Germline V lookup: CDR1 SGHRS, CDR2 YFSETQ. The CDR3 is CASSLSGPYEQYF. DNA of the CDR3: TGCGCCAGCAGCTTGTCAGGGCCCTACGAGCAGTACTTC.

The chain combines TRBV14 with TRBJ1-5; TRBD1 is a possible D gene (5 bases). The germline V gene encodes CDR1 SGHDN and CDR2 FVKESK. The V end was cut by 0 bases, the J end by 0 bases, with 18 bases between. CDR3 length: 19 residues. The CDR3: CASSQETPRWGASNQPQHF. DNA for the CDR3: TGTGCCAGCAGCCAAGAAACTCCGAGATGGGGCGCTAGCAATCAGCCCCAGCATTTT.